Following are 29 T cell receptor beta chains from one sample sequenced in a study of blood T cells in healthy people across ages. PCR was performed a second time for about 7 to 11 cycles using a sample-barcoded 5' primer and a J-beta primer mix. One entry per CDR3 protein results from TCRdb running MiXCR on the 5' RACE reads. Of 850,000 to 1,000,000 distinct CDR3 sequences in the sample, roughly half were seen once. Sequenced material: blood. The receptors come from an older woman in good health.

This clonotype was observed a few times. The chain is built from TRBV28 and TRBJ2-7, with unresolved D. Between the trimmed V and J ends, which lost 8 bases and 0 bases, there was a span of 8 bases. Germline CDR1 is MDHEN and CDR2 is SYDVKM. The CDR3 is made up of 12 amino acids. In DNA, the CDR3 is TGTGCCAGCCAAACGATCTCCTACGAGCAGTACTTC. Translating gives CASQTISYEQYF.

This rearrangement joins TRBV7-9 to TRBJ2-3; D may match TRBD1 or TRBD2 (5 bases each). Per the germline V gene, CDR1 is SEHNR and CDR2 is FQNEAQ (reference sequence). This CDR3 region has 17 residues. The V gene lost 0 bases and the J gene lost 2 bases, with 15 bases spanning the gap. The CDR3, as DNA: TGTGCCAGCAGCTTAGCCGGGGCTCGCCGTTACACAGATACGCAGTATTTT. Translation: CASSLAGARRYTDTQYF.

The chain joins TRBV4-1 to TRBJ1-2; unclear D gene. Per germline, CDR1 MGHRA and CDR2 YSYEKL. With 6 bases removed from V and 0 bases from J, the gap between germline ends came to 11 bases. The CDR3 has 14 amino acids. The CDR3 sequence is CASSSSGANYGYTF. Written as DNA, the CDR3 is TGCGCCAGCAGTTCCTCAGGAGCTAACTATGGCTACACCTTC.

DNA for the CDR3: TGTGCCAGCAGCTTAGCCGGGCTTCAATGGGTACAGTTCTTC. Residues: CASSLAGLQWVQFF. The chain uses TRBV7-2 and TRBJ2-1; D is undetermined. V was pared by 0 bases and J by 13 bases, with 16 bases between. Germline V CDR1 and CDR2: SGHTA, FQGNSA. This CDR3 spans 14 amino acids.

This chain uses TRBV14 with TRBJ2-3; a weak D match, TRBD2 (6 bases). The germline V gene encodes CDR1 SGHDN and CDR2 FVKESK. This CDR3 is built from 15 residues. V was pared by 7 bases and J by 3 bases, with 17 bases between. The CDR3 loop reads CASNRLDGRTDTQYF. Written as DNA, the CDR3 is TGTGCCAGCAACCGCCTTGACGGGAGAACAGATACGCAGTATTTT.

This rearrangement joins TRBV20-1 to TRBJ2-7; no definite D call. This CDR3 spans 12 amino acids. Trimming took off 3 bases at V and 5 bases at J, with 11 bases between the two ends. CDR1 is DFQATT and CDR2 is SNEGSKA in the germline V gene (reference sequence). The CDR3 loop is CSARPYGNEQYF. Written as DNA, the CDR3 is TGCAGTGCTAGGCCCTACGGCAACGAGCAGTACTTC.

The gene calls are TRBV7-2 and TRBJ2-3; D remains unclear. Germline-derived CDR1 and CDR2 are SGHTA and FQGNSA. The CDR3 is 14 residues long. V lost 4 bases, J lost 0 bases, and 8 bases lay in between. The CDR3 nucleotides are TGTGCCAGCAGCTGGCTGACTAGCACAGATACGCAGTATTTT. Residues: CASSWLTSTDTQYF.

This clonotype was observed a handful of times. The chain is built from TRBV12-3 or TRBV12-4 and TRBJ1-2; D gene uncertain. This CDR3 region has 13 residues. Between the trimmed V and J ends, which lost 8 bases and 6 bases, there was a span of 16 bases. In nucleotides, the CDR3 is TGTGCCAGCTGGAAGATGACGGCTAATGGCTACACCTTC. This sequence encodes CASWKMTANGYTF.

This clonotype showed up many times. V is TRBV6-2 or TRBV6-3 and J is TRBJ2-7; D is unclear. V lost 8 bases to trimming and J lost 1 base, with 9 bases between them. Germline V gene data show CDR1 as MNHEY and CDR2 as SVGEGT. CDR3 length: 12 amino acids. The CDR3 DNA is TGTGCCAGCCGCGCCGGTTCCTACGAGCAGTACTTC. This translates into CASRAGSYEQYF.

The CDR3: CASSVSWEETQYF. CDR3 nucleotide sequence: TGTGCCAGCAGCGTAAGCTGGGAAGAGACCCAGTACTTC. The rearrangement uses TRBV5-5 and TRBJ2-5; D uncertain. Trimming shortened V by 4 bases and J by 3 bases, and 10 bases separated the two germline ends. CDR1 is SGHKS and CDR2 is YYEKEE in the germline V gene (reference sequence). The CDR3 has 13 amino acids.

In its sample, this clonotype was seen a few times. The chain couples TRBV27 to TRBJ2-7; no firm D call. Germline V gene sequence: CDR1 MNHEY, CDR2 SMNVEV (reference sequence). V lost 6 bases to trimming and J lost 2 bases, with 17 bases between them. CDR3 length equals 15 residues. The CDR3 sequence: CASRIESDSPYEQYF. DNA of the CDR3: TGTGCCAGCAGAATAGAGTCAGACTCCCCCTACGAGCAGTACTTC.

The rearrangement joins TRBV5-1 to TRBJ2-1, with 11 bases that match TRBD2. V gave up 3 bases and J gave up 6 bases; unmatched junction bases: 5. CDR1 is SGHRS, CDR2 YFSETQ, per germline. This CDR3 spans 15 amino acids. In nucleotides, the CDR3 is TGCGCCAGCAGCTACTTAGCGGGAGGGTTCAATGAGCAGTTCTTC. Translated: CASSYLAGGFNEQFF.

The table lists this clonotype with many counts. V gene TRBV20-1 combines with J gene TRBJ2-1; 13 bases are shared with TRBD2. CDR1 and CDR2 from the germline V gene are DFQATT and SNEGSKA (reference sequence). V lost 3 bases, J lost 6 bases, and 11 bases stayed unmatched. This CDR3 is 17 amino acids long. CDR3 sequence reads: CSASFSGLAGLFNEQFF. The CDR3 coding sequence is TGCAGTGCTAGCTTCTCGGGACTAGCGGGGTTATTCAATGAGCAGTTCTTC.

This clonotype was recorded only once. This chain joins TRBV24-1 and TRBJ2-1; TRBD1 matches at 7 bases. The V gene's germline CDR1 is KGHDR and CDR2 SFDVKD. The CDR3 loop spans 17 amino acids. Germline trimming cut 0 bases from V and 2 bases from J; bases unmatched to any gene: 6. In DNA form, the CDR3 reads TGTGCCACCAGTGATTTGAGAGGGGGCCTTGCCTACAATGAGCAGTTCTTC. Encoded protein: CATSDLRGGLAYNEQFF.

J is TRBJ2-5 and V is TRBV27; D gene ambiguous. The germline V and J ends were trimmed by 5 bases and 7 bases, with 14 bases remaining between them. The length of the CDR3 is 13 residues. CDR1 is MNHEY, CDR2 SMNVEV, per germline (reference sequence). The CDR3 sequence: CASSRESLGTQYF. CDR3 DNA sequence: TGTGCCAGCAGTCGCGAGTCTTTAGGGACCCAGTACTTC.

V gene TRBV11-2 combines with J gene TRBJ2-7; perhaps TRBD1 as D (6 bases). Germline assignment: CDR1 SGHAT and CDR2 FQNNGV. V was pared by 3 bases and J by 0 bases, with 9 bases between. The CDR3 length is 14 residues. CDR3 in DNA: TGTGCCAGCAGCTTCCAGGGGTTCTCCTACGAGCAGTACTTC. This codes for CASSFQGFSYEQYF.

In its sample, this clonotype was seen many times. DNA of the CDR3: TGTGCCAGCAGCCGGGGACAGGCAAGGGCTAATGGCTACACCTTC. Amino acids: CASSRGQARANGYTF. The chain has TRBV7-2 and TRBJ1-2, with 8 bases identical to TRBD1. V trimming: 5 bases; J trimming: 6 bases; junction bases outside the gene matches: 11. Germline CDR1 and CDR2: SGHTA and FQGNSA. The CDR3 totals 15 residues.

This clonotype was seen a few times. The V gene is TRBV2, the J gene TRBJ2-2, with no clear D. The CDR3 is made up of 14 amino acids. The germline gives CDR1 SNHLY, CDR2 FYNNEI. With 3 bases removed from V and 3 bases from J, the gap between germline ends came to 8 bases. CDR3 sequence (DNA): TGTGCCAGCAGTGACGTGGTAGACACCGGGGAGCTGTTTTTT. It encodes CASSDVVDTGELFF.

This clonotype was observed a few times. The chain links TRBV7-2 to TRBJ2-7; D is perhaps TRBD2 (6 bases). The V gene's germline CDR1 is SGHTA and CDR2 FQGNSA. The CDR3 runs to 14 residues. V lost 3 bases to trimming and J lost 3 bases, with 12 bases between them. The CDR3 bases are TGTGCCAGCAGCTTGCCGGGACTCTACTACGAGCAGTACTTC. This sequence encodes CASSLPGLYYEQYF.

CDR3 nucleotides: TGTGCCAGCAGACGGGACCGAGACACTGAAGCTTTCTTT. Translating gives CASRRDRDTEAFF. The V gene is TRBV12-3 or TRBV12-4, the J gene TRBJ1-1; the D gene is possibly TRBD1 (5 bases). This CDR3 spans 13 amino acids. Trimming removed 6 bases from V and 3 bases from J, with 11 bases in between.

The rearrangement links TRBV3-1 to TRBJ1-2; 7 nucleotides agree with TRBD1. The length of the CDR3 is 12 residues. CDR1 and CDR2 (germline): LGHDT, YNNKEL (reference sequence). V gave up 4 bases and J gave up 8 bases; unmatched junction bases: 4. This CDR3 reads CASSRQGNGYTF. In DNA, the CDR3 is TGTGCCAGCAGCCGACAGGGTAACGGCTACACCTTC.

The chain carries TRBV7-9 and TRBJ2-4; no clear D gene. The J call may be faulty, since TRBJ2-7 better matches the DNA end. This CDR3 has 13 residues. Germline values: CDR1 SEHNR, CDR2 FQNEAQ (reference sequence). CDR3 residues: CASTAGRVREQYF. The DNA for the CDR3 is TGTGCCAGCACCGCCGGAAGGGTTCGCGAGCAGTACTTC.

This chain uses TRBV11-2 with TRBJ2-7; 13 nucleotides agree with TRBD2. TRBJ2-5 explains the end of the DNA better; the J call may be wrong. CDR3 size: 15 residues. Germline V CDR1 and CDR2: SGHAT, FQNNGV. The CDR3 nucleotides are TGTGCCAGCAGGCCCGGGACTAGCGGGAAAGAGACCCAGTACTTC. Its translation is CASRPGTSGKETQYF.

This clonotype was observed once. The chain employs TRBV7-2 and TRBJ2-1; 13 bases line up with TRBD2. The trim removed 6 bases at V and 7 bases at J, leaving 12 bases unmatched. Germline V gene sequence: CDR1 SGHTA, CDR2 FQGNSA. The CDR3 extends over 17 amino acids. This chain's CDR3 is CASSHSRTSGSRNEQFF. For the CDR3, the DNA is TGTGCCAGCAGTCACTCCCGGACTAGCGGGAGTAGGAATGAGCAGTTCTTC.

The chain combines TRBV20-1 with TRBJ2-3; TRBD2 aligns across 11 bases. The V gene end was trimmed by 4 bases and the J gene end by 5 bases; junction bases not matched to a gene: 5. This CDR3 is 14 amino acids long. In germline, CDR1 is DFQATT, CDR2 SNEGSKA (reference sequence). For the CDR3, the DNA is TGCAGTGCTACAACTAGCGGGAGCGGAGATACGCAGTATTTT. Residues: CSATTSGSGDTQYF.

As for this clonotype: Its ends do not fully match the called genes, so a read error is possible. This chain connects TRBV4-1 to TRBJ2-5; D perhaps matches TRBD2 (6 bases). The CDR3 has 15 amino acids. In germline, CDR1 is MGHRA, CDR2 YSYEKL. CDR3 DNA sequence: TGCGCCGGCAGCCAAGTGGGACTTACACAAGAGACCCAGTACTTC. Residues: CAGSQVGLTQETQYF.

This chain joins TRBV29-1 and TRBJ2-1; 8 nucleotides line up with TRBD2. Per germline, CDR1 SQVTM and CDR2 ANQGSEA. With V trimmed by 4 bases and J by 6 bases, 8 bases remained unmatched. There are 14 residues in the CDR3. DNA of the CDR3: TGCAGCGTTGGGGGGTTAACTAGCGGCAATGAGCAGTTCTTC. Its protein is CSVGGLTSGNEQFF.

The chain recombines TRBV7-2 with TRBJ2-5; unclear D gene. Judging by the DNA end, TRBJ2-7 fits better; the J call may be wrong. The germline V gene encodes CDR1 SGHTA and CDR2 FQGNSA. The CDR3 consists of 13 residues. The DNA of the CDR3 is TGTGCCAGCAGCTTCGCAGGAACACACGAGCAGTACTTC. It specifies CASSFAGTHEQYF.

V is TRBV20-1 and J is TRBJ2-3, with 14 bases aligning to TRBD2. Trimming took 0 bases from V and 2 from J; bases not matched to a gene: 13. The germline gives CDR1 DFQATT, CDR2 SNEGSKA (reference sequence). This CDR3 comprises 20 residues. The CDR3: CSARDTGTSGSFLHTDTQYF. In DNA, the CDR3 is TGCAGTGCTAGAGATACCGGGACTAGCGGGAGTTTTCTCCACACAGATACGCAGTATTTT.